The 9 T cell receptor beta chains below come from one sample, sequenced in a study of follicular helper T cells after annual influenza vaccination. As for time point: 2015-2016 season, pre-vaccination. Data came from immunoSEQ multiplex PCR; TCRdb stores just in-frame clones and leaves some out. The sample includes about 9,400 clones, 70% to 85% of them seen just once. Specimen: CXCR5+ CD38- circulating T follicular helper cells from blood, collected on the day of influenza vaccination. The subset here: circulating Tfh, non-naive CD4+CXCR5+PD-1+ (ICOS+CD38+ or ICOS-CD38-). The receptors were gathered from an adult who received the influenza vaccine.

The chain employs TRBV6-1 and TRBJ2-6; TRBD2 might be the D (5 bases). The V gene's germline CDR1 is MNHNS and CDR2 SASEGT. Trimming shortened V by 6 bases and J by 1 base, and 10 bases separated the two germline ends. The CDR3 is 15 residues long. CDR3 residues: CASSPGGSGANVLTF. The CDR3 nucleotides are TGTGCCAGCAGCCCAGGAGGATCTGGGGCCAACGTCCTGACTTTC.

The chain employs TRBV27 and TRBJ2-7, with 8 bases lining up with TRBD1. V shed 0 bases and J 3 bases; nucleotides not matched to a gene: 7. Germline CDR1 and CDR2: MNHEY and SMNVEV (reference sequence). The CDR3 is 16 residues long. This CDR3 reads CASSLSPDRVRYEQYF. The DNA of the CDR3 is TGTGCCAGCAGTTTATCACCGGACAGGGTCCGCTACGAGCAGTACTTC.

V gene TRBV30 combines with J gene TRBJ1-2; D is perhaps TRBD1 (5 bases). The length of the CDR3 is 12 residues. Trimming removed 6 bases at V and 8 bases at J, with 16 bases between. Looked up from germline, CDR1 is GTSNPN and CDR2 is SVGIG (reference sequence). The chain's CDR3 is CACTWGLRGYTF. The CDR3 nucleotides are TGTGCCTGTACGTGGGGGTTGAGGGGCTACACCTTC.

In its sample, this clone was seen once. The chain links TRBV6-5 to TRBJ1-1, with D possibly TRBD1 on 5 matching bases. The CDR3 runs to 13 residues. The germline CDR1 and CDR2 sequences are MNHEY and SVGAGI. V dropped 6 bases and J dropped 2 bases, with 10 bases sitting between them. The CDR3 reads CASSRQPNTEAFF. The CDR3 DNA follows: TGTGCCAGCAGCCGACAGCCTAACACTGAAGCTTTCTTT.

The CDR3 loop is CASKIGQGLYGYTF. CDR3 sequence (DNA): TGTGCCAGCAAGATCGGACAGGGGCTTTATGGCTACACCTTC. The rearrangement joins TRBV6-5 to TRBJ1-2, with 9 nucleotides matching TRBD1. The V gene end was trimmed by 7 bases and the J gene end by 5 bases; junction bases not matched to a gene: 8. Germline-derived CDR1 and CDR2 are MNHEY and SVGAGI. CDR3 size: 14 residues.

V and J are TRBV7-2 and TRBJ1-5; unclear D gene. Per germline, CDR1 SGHTA and CDR2 FQGNSA. V was cut by 1 base and J by 0 bases, with 7 bases left in between. The CDR3 runs to 15 residues. This CDR3 is CASSLGLNSNQPQHF. The DNA of the CDR3 is TGTGCCAGCAGCTTAGGGCTTAATAGCAATCAGCCCCAGCATTTT.

The count of this clone is one. The rearrangement uses TRBV18 and TRBJ2-2, with D perhaps assigned TRBD1 or TRBD2 (5 bases each). The germline V gene has CDR1 KGHSH and CDR2 LQKENI. CDR3 length: 16 amino acids. V was pared by 3 bases and J by 4 bases, with 15 bases between. CDR3 residues: CASSPGRRSGTGELFF. The DNA for the CDR3 is TGTGCCAGCTCACCGGGACGGCGAAGCGGCACCGGGGAGCTGTTTTTT.

This clone was seen just once. The rearrangement links TRBV7-2 to TRBJ1-5, with TRBD1 as a possible D gene (5 bases). Germline CDR1 SGHTA, CDR2 FQGNSA. V lost 1 base to trimming and J lost 2 bases, with 9 bases between them. The CDR3 loop spans 15 amino acids. The CDR3 region is CASSLEGRGNQPQHF. As DNA, the CDR3 is TGTGCCAGCAGCTTAGAAGGCAGGGGCAATCAGCCCCAGCATTTT.

The chain employs TRBV28 and TRBJ1-5; D perhaps matches TRBD1 (6 bases). The CDR3 runs 15 residues. Germline V gene sequence: CDR1 MDHEN, CDR2 SYDVKM. Between the trimmed V and J ends, which lost 1 base and 5 bases, there was a span of 12 bases. CDR3 in amino acids: CASSLYRTVDQPQHF. The DNA for the CDR3 is TGTGCCAGCAGTTTATACAGGACAGTAGATCAGCCCCAGCATTTT.